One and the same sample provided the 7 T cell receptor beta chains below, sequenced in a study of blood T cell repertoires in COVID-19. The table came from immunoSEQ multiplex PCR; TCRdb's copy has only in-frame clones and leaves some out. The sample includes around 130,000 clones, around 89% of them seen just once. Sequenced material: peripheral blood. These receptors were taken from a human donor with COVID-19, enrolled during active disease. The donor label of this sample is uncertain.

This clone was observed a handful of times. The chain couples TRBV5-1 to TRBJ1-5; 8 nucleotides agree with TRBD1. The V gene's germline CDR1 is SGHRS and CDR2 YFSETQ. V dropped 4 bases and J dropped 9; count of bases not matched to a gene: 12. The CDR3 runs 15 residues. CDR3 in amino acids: CASSIGTGRSGPQHF. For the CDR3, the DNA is TGCGCCAGCAGCATCGGGACAGGAAGATCAGGGCCCCAGCATTTT.

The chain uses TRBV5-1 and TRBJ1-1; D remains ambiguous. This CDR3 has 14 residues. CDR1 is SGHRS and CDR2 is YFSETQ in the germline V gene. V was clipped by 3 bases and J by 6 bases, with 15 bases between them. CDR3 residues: CASSWAPGNPEAFF. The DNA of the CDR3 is TGCGCCAGCAGCTGGGCGCCAGGCAACCCTGAAGCTTTCTTT.

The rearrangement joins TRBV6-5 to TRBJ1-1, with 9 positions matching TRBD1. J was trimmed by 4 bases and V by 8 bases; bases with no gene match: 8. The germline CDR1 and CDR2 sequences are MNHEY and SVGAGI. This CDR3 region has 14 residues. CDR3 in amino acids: CASEQGAIATEAFF. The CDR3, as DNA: TGTGCCAGCGAACAGGGGGCGATAGCCACTGAAGCTTTCTTT.

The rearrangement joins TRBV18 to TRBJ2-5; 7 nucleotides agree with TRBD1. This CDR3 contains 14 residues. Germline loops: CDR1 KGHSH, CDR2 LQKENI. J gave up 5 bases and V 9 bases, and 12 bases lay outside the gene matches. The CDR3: CARPTDRLAETQYF. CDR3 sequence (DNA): TGTGCCAGGCCCACGGACAGGTTAGCGGAGACCCAGTACTTC.

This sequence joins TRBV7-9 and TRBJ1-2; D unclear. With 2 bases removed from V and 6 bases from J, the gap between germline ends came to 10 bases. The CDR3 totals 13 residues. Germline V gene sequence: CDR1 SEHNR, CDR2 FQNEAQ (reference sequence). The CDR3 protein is CASSLTGEDGYTF. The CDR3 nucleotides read TGTGCCAGCAGCTTAACCGGCGAGGATGGCTACACCTTC. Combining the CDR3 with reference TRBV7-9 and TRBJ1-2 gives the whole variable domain DTGVSQNPRHKITKRGQNVTFRCDPISEHNRLYWYRQTLGQGPEFLTYFQNEAQLEKSRLLSDRFSAERPKGSFSTLEIQRTEQGDSAMYLCASSLTGEDGYTFGSGTRLTVV.

CDR3 sequence: CATSRGGPTDTQYF. The CDR3, as DNA: TGTGCCACCAGCCGCGGGGGTCCCACAGATACGCAGTATTTT. The J gene is TRBJ2-3, the V gene TRBV15, with 7 bases aligning to TRBD2. Losses at the gene ends were 5 bases for V and 2 bases for J; bases not matched to a gene: 4. The CDR3 has 14 residues. Germline CDR1 LNHNV, CDR2 YYDKDF (reference sequence).

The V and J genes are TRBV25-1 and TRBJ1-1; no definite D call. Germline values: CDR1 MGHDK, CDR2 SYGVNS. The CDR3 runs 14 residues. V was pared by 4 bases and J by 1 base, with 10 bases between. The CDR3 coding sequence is TGTGCCAGCAGTGGCCGACACGAGAACACTGAAGCTTTCTTT. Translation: CASSGRHENTEAFF.